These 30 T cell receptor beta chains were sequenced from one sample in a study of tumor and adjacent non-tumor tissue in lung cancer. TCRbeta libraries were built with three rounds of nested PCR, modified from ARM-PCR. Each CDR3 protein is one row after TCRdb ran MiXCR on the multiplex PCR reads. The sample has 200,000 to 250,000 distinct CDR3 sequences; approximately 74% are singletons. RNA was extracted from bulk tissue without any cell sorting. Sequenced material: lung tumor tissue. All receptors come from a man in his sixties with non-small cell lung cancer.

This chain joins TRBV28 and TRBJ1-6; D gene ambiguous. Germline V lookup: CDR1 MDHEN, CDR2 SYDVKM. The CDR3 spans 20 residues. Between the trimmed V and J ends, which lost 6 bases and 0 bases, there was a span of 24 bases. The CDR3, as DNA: TGTGCCAGCAGCGGGTGGTCCAGCCTAATCCAGAGCTCCTATAATTCACCCCTCCACTTT. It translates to CASSGWSSLIQSSYNSPLHF.

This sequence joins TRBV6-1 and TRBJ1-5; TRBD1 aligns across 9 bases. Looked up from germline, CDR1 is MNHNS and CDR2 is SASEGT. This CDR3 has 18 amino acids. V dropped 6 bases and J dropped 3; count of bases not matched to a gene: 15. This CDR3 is CASREEPGQGVVNQPQHF. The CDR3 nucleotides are TGTGCCAGCAGGGAGGAACCGGGACAGGGAGTGGTCAATCAGCCCCAGCATTTT.

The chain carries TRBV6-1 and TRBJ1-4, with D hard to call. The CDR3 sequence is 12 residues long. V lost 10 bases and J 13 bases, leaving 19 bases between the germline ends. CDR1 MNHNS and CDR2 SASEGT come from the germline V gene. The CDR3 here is CANTLQRPVLFF. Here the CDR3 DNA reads TGTGCCAACACCCTGCAGAGGCCCGTACTGTTTTTT.

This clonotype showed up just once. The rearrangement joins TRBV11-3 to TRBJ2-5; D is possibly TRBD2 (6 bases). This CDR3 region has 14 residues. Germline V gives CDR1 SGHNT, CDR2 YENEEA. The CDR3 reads CDNSPGLAQETQYF. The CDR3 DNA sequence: TGTGACAACAGCCCGGGACTCGCACAAGAGACCCAGTACTTC.

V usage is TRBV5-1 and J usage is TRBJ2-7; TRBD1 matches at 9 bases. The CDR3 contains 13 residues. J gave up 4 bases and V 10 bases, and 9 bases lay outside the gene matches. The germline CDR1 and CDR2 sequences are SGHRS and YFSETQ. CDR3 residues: CAGNSGQGYEQYF. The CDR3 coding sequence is TGCGCCGGCAACTCAGGACAGGGGTACGAGCAGTACTTC.

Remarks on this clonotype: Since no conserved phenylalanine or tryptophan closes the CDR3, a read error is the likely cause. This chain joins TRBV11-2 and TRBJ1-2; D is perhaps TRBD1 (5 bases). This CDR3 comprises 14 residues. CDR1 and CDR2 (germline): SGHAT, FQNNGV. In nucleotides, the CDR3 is TGTACCAGCAGCTCCGGGACGGCACGAGATGGCTACACCTTA. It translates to CTSSSGTARDGYTL.

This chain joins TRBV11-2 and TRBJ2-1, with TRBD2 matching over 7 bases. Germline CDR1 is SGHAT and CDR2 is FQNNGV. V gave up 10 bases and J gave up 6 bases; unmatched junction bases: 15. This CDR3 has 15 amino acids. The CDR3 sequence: CANTPGGGRPNEQFF. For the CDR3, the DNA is TGTGCCAACACCCCGGGAGGAGGTCGCCCCAATGAGCAGTTCTTC.

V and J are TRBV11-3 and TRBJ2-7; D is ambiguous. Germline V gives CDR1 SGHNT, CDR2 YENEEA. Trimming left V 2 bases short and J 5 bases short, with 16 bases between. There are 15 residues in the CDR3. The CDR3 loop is CASSLRRTVMDEQYF. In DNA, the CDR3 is TGTGCCAGCAGCTTAAGACGCACGGTGATGGACGAGCAGTACTTC.

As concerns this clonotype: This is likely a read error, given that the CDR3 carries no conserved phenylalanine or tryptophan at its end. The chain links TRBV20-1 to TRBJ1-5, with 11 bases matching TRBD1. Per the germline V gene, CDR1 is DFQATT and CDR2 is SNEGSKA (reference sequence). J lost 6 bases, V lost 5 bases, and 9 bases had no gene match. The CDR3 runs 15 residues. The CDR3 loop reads CSAYPGQGVGQPQHL. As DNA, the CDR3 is TGCAGTGCTTATCCGGGACAGGGGGTTGGTCAGCCCCAGCATCTC.

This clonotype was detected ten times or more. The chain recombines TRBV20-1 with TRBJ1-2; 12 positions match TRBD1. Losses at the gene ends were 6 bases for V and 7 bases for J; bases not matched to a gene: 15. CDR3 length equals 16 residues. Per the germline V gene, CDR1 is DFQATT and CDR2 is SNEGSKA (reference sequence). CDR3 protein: CSADRGQGAPGGGYTF. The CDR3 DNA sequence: TGCAGTGCCGATCGGGGACAGGGGGCTCCAGGGGGTGGCTACACCTTC.

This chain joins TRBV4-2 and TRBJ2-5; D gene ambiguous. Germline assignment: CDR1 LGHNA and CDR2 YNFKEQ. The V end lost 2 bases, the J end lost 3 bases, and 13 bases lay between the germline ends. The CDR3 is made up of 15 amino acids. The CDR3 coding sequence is TGTGCCAGCAGCCAACCTGGCATTAGTGAAGAGACCCAGTACTTC. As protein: CASSQPGISEETQYF.

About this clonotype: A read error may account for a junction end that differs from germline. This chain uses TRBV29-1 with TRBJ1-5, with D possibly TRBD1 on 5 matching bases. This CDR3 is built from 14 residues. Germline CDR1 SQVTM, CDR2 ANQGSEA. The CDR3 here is CSVADMEGRQSQNF. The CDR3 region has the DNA TGCAGCGTCGCCGACATGGAGGGGCGGCAGTCCCAGAATTTT.

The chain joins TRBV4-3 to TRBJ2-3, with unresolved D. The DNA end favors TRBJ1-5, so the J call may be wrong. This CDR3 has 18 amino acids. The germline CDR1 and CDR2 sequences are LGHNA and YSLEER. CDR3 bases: TGCGCCAGCAGCCAAGCGATTCTCGCCGGCCCGGGTACAGATACGCAGCATTTT. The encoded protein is CASSQAILAGPGTDTQHF.

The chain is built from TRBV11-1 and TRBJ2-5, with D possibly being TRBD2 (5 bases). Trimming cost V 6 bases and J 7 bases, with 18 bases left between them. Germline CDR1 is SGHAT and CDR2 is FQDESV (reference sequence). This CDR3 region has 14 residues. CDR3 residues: CASRFTPCGGTQYF. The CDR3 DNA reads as TGTGCCAGCAGATTTACACCGTGTGGAGGGACCCAGTACTTC.

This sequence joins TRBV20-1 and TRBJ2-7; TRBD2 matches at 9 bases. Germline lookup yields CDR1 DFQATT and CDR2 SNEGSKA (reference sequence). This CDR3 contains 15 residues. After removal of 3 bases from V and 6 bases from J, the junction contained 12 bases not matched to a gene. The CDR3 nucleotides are TGCAGTGCTAGGACTGGCGGGAGGGCCTCTTTCGAGCAGTACTTC. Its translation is CSARTGGRASFEQYF.

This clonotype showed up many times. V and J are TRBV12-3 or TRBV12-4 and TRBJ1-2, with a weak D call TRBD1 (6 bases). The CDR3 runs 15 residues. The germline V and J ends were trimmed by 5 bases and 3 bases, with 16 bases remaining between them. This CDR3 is CASSEWRGMYYGYTF. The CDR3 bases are TGTGCCAGCAGTGAGTGGAGGGGGATGTACTATGGCTACACCTTC.

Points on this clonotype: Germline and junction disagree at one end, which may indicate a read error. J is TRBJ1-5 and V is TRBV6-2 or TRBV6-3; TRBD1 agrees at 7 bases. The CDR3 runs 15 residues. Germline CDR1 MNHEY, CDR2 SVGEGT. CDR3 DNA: TGTACCAGCAGTTCCCTGACAGGGCGCAATCAGCCCCAACATTTT. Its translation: CTSSSLTGRNQPQHF.

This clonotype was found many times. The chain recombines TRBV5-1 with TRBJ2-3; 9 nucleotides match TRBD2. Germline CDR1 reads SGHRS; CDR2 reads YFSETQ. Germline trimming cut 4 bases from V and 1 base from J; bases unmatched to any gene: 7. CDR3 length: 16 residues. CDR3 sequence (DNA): TGCGCCAGCAGCCGAACCCCTAGCGGGGGCACAGATACGCAGTATTTT. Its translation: CASSRTPSGGTDTQYF. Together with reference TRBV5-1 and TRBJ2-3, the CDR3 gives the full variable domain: KAGVTQTPRYLIKTRGQQVTLSCSPISGHRSVSWYQQTPGQGLQFLFEYFSETQRNKGNFPGRFSGRQFSNSRSEMNVSTLELGDSALYLCASSRTPSGGTDTQYFGPGTRLTVL.

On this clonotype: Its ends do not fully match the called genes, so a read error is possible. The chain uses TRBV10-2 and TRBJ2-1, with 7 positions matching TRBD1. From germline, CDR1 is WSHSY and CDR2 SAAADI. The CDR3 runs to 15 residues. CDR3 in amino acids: CDSRADRLTYNEQFF. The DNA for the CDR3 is TGCGACAGCAGAGCGGACAGGTTAACCTACAATGAACAGTTCTTC.

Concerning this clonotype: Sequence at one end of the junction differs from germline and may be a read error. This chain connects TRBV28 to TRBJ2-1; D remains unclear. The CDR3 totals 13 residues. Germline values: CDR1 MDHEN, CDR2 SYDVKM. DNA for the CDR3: TGTGCCAGCAGTTCAGGTTTCTACAATGAGCACTTCTTC. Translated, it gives CASSSGFYNEHFF.

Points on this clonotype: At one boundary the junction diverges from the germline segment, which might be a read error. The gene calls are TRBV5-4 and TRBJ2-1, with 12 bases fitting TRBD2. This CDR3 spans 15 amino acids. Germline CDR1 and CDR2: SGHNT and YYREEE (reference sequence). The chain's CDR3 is CAGSLTSGRINEQFF. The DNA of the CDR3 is TGTGCCGGCAGCCTGACTAGCGGGAGAATCAATGAGCAGTTCTTC.

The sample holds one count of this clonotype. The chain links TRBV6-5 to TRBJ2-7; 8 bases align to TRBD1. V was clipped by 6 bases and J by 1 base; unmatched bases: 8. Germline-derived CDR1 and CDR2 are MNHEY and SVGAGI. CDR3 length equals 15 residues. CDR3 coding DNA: TGTGCCAGCAGACTGGACAGGGCAAGGTCCTACGAGCAGTACTTC. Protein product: CASRLDRARSYEQYF.

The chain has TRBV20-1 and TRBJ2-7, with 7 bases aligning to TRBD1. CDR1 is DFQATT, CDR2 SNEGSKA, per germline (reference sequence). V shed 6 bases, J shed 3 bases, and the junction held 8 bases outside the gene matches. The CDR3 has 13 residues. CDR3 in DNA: TGCAGTGCCCCGACAGGGAGCAGCTACGAGCAGTACTTC. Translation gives CSAPTGSSYEQYF.

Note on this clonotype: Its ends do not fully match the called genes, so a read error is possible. The CDR3 coding sequence is TGTACCAGCAGTTTCAGCGGGGGGGCACGAGAGCGGTACTTC. Amino acid sequence: CTSSFSGGARERYF. The rearrangement links TRBV6-2 or TRBV6-3 to TRBJ2-7; 10 nucleotides line up with TRBD2. The CDR3 has 14 residues. Germline V gene lookup returns CDR1 MNHEY and CDR2 SVGEGT.

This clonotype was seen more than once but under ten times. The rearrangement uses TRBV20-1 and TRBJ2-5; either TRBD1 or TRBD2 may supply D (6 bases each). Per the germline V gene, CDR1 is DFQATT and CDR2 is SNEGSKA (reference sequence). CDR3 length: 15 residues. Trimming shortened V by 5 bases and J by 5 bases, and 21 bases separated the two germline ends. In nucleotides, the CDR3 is TGCAGTGCTCCACAGGGTTCGGGGGCTGGGGAGACCCAGTACTTC. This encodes CSAPQGSGAGETQYF.

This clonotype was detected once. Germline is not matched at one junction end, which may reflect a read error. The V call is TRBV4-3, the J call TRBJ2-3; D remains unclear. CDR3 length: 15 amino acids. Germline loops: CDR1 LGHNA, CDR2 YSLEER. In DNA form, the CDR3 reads TGCGCCAGCAGCCCCCGGGCGCACGGCACAGATATGCAGTATTTT. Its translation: CASSPRAHGTDMQYF.

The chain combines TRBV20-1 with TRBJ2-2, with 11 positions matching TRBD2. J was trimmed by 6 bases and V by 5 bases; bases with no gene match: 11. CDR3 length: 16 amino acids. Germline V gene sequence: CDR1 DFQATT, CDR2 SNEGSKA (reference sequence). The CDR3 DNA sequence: TGCAGTGCTGGAGGGGCACTAGCGGGAGATGCCGGGGAGCTGTTTTTT. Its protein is CSAGGALAGDAGELFF.

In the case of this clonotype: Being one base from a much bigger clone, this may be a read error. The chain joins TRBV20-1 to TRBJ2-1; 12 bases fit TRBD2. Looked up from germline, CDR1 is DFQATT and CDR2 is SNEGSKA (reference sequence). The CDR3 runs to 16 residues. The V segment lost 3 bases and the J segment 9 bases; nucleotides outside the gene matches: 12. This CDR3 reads CSASRASGGARGEQFF. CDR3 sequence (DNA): TGCAGTGCTAGCAGGGCTAGCGGGGGGGCGAGGGGTGAGCAGTTCTTC.

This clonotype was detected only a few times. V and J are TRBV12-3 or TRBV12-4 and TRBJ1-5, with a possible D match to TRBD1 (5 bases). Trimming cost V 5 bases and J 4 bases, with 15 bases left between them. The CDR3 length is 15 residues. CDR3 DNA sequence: TGTGCCAGCAGTCCTTCTAGGACATATAATCAGCCCCAGCATTTT. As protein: CASSPSRTYNQPQHF.

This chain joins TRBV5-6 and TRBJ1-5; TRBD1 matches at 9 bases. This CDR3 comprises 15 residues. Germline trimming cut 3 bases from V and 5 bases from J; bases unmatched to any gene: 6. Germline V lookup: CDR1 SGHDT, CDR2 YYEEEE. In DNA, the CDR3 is TGTGCCAGCAGCTCGCGGGGACAGGGTCATCAGCCCCAGCATTTT. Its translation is CASSSRGQGHQPQHF.